This T cell receptor (beta chain) was found in a study of vaccination and CD4 T cells after COVID-19. On the study more broadly: Stimuli were overlapping spike peptide pools of SARS-CoV-2 and three common cold coronaviruses (HCoV-NL63, HCoV-OC43, HCoV-229E).

Concerning this clonotype: What it recognizes is unknown.

The length of the CDR3 is 16 residues. Losses at the gene ends were 2 bases for V and 3 bases for J; bases not matched to a gene: 4. Per the germline V gene, CDR1 is MNHEY and CDR2 is SVGEGT. Stated treatment: approximately 11-day PBMC culture with coronavirus spike peptide pools or control peptides (ViraFEST assay). In the ViraFEST assay, peptide-pool expansion preceded TCR sequencing of expanded clonotypes. The Oncomine TCR Beta short-read assay sequenced DNA from cultured CD4+ T cells. Investigators obtained genomic DNA by extraction from cultured CD4+ T cells. In TCRdb, the PCR reads were re-called with MiXCR into one record per CDR3 protein. Of 15,000 to 20,000 distinct CDR3 sequences listed, approximately 70% are singletons.

The origin of this receptor is a human donor who had recovered from COVID-19. The specimen was CD4+ T cells from blood, cultured in vitro. The J gene is TRBJ2-1, the V gene TRBV6-2 or TRBV6-3, with 10 bases that match TRBD2. DNA for the CDR3: TGTGCCAGCAGTTACCCCGGGACTAGCGACTACAATGAGCAGTTCTTC. As protein: CASSYPGTSDYNEQFF.